The clone carrying this T cell receptor beta chain was recorded many times. Its antigen is still unknown. Libraries of naive CD8 cells were prepared from 20,000 to 1,000,000 sorted cells using 10%, 30% or 50% RNA. This sample is part of a study of molecular identifiers for immune sequencing clone quantification. For bulk TCR libraries, previously described methods and listed TCR primers were used. TCRdb called the PCR reads again in MiXCR, with one record for every CDR3 protein. The sample lists 70,000 to 95,000 distinct CDR3 sequences; over 15% were seen once. Study results and caveats: Clones exceeding 20 RNA copies carried over 97% of effector molecules but under 1% of naive-cell molecules.

This sequence originates from a human donor in good health. Some libraries in this study had Jurkat cell RNA spiked in. Sequences were obtained from naive CD8+ T cells from blood, with Jurkat cell RNA spiked in. Documented subset: FACS-sorted CD8+CD4-CCR7+CD45RA+ naive T cells.

Here the CDR3 DNA reads TGTGCCAGTAGTATATTTAGAGACAGTGAAGCTTTCTTT. This codes for CASSIFRDSEAFF. The chain uses TRBV19 and TRBJ1-1, with D maybe TRBD1 (5 bases). Germline V gives CDR1 LNHDA, CDR2 SQIVND (reference sequence). The CDR3 contains 13 residues. V was shortened by 2 bases and J by 7 bases, with 11 bases between the two germline ends. The whole variable domain, remainder taken from reference TRBV19 and TRBJ1-1, is DGGITQSPKYLFRKEGQNVTLSCEQNLNHDAMYWYRQDPGQGLRLIYYSQIVNDFQKGDIAEGYSVSREKKESFPLTVTSAQKNPTAFYLCASSIFRDSEAFFGQGTRLTVV.